This TCR beta chain is drawn from a study of blood T cells in healthy people across ages. General observations from the study: Aged donors had fewer naive CD4+ cells and lower diversity than long-lived donors.

A remark on this clonotype: Its antigen remains unidentified.

A second PCR of roughly 7 to 11 cycles used a sample-barcoded 5' primer and a J-beta primer mix. Each of the cDNA molecules was tagged by a template-switch adaptor with 12 random nucleotides. TCRdb used MiXCR to reprocess the 5' RACE reads, holding one entry per CDR3 protein. The table has around 800,000 distinct CDR3 sequences, more than 25% seen once. This CDR3 contains 17 residues. Germline V CDR1 and CDR2: MNHNY, SVGAGI (reference sequence). V lost 5 bases and J 5 bases, leaving 23 bases between the germline ends. This sample also appeared in a second study, on T cells of mothers and their children.

The J gene is TRBJ2-3, the V gene TRBV6-6, with no clear D. The sequenced sample consisted of blood. The TCR was taken from a boy aged 5 to 17 in good health. CDR3 nucleotide sequence: TGTGCCAGCAGTCCTCCATCCGGTCTAGATTGGTTAGATACGCAGTATTTT. Translation gives CASSPPSGLDWLDTQYF.